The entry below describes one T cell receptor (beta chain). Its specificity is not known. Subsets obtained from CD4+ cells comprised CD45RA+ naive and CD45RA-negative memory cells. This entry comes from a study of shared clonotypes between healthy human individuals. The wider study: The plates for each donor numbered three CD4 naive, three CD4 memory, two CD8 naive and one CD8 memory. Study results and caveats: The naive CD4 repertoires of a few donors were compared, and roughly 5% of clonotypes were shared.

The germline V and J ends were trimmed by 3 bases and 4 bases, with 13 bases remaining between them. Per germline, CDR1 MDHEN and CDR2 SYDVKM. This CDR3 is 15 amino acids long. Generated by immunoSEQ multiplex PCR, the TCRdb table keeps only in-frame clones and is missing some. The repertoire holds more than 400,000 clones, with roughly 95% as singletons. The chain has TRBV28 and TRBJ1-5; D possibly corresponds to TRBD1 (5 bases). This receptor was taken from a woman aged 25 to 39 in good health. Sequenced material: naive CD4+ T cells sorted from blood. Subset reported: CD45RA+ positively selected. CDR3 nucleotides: TGTGCCAGCAGTTTTATCCGGGGCCCTAATCAGCCCCAGCATTTT. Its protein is CASSFIRGPNQPQHF. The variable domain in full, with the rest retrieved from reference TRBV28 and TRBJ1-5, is DVKVTQSSRYLVKRTGEKVFLECVQDMDHENMFWYRQDPGLGLRLIYFSYDVKMKEKGDIPEGYSVSREKKERFSLILESASTNQTSMYLCASSFIRGPNQPQHFGDGTRLSIL.